A single sample is the source of the 11 T cell receptor beta chains below, sequenced in a study of post-analysis software for immune sequencing data (dated by TCRdb to about 2015). Study-wide conclusions, independent of this receptor: Significantly higher frequencies in patients than in controls were found for roughly 5 TRBV segments, including TRBV5-6, TRBV5-1 and TRBV20-1.

The library was prepared using PCR. TCRdb shows the sequencer as Illumina HiSeq 2500. To reduce PCR and sequencing biases, unique molecular identifiers were incorporated into the TCR beta cDNA libraries. The raw public data were reprocessed by TCRdb itself: fastp quality trimming at Q25, MiXCR clonotype calling, in-frame beta chains only. Rows are unified per CDR3 protein, each entry keeping the most common DNA and genes. For this sample there are around 500,000 distinct CDR3 sequences; 30% to 40% appear just once. The ten largest clones capture approximately 5.4% of the sample. The antigens of these receptors remain unknown. The source material was blood. Receptor source: a girl younger than 18 with multiple sclerosis.

This chain links TRBV7-9 with TRBJ2-1, with D tentatively TRBD2 (6 bases). This CDR3 is built from 15 residues. CDR1 and CDR2 from the germline V gene are SEHNR and FQNEAQ (reference sequence). Between the trimmed V and J ends, which lost 1 base and 7 bases, there was a span of 14 bases. In nucleotides, the CDR3 is TGTGCCAGCAGCTTAGTCCCCGGGGGTGGGAATGAGCAGTTCTTC. It yields the protein CASSLVPGGGNEQFF.

V usage is TRBV3-1 and J usage is TRBJ1-2, with TRBD1 matching over 8 bases. The germline gives CDR1 LGHDT, CDR2 YNNKEL (reference sequence). The length of the CDR3 is 18 residues. V dropped 4 bases and J dropped 0; count of bases not matched to a gene: 13. CDR3 sequence (DNA): TGTGCCAGCAGCCCTCCGTTGACAGGGGCCTTAGCTAACTATGGCTACACCTTC. Encoded protein: CASSPPLTGALANYGYTF.

This chain links TRBV10-3 with TRBJ2-1; D unclear. Trimming stripped 2 bases from V and 7 bases from J, with 12 bases between. The CDR3 has 14 amino acids. The germline V gene encodes CDR1 ENHRY and CDR2 SYGVKD. The DNA for the CDR3 is TGTGCCATCAGTGAGCCTAGGGTAGGGAATGAGCAGTTCTTC. Translating it yields CAISEPRVGNEQFF.

With respect to this clonotype: Given a much more abundant clone one base away, this may be a read error. V is TRBV29-1 and J is TRBJ2-5; no reliable D call. The CDR3 spans 15 residues. Germline CDR1 reads SQVTM; CDR2 reads ANQGSEA. V shed 3 bases and J shed 0 bases, with 14 bases lying between them. Here the CDR3 DNA reads TGCAGCGTTGAGGTTCCAACAGTGAACCAAGAGACCCAGTACTTC. This sequence encodes CSVEVPTVNQETQYF. The whole variable domain, filled in from reference TRBV29-1 and TRBJ2-5, reads SAVISQKPSRDICQRGTSLTIQCQVDSQVTMMFWYRQQPGQSLTLIATANQGSEATYESGFVIDKFPISRPNLTFSTLTVSNMSPEDSSIYLCSVEVPTVNQETQYFGPGTRLLVL.

This chain links TRBV5-1 with TRBJ2-3; D not certain. The CDR3 is made up of 13 amino acids. With 0 bases removed from V and 9 bases from J, the gap between germline ends came to 11 bases. Germline assignment: CDR1 SGHRS and CDR2 YFSETQ. The CDR3 coding sequence is TGCGCCAGCAGCTTGGATTGGCTATCCACGCAGTATTTT. Translating gives CASSLDWLSTQYF.

Many counts were recorded for this clonotype. The chain links TRBV7-9 to TRBJ2-3; D gene unclear. Germline loops: CDR1 SEHNR, CDR2 FQNEAQ (reference sequence). The CDR3 has 12 residues. V lost 5 bases to trimming and J lost 6 bases, with 9 bases between them. As DNA, the CDR3 is TGTGCCAGCAGCCCGCTTTACGATACGCAGTATTTT. Its protein product is CASSPLYDTQYF. Combining the CDR3 with reference TRBV7-9 and TRBJ2-3 gives the whole variable domain DTGVSQNPRHKITKRGQNVTFRCDPISEHNRLYWYRQTLGQGPEFLTYFQNEAQLEKSRLLSDRFSAERPKGSFSTLEIQRTEQGDSAMYLCASSPLYDTQYFGPGTRLTVL.

The chain employs TRBV9 and TRBJ2-6; the D is unclear. CDR1 is SGDLS, CDR2 YYNGEE, per germline. V was clipped by 4 bases and J by 0 bases, with 14 bases between them. CDR3 length: 17 amino acids. The CDR3 loop is CASSSLRHHSGANVLTF. The CDR3 nucleotides are TGTGCCAGCAGCTCTTTGAGACACCACTCTGGGGCCAACGTCCTGACTTTC.

V and J are TRBV3-1 and TRBJ1-2; TRBD1 matches 7 bases. This CDR3 region has 14 residues. With V trimmed by 4 bases and J by 10 bases, 12 bases remained unmatched. In germline, CDR1 is LGHDT, CDR2 YNNKEL (reference sequence). The CDR3 DNA reads as TGTGCCAGCAGCCCCGAACAGGGGAGGACCGACTACACCTTC. This codes for CASSPEQGRTDYTF.

This clonotype showed up just a few times. Here the CDR3 DNA reads TGTGCCAGTAGTATCGGTCGCAGGCAACAAGAGACCCAGTACTTC. Translating gives CASSIGRRQQETQYF. The chain uses TRBV19 and TRBJ2-5; D ambiguous. The germline V and J ends were trimmed by 3 bases and 2 bases, with 13 bases remaining between them. This CDR3 comprises 15 residues. Germline values: CDR1 LNHDA, CDR2 SQIVND (reference sequence).

Only a few counts were recorded for this clonotype. V and J are TRBV7-2 and TRBJ1-5; 10 nucleotides agree with TRBD1. The germline V gene has CDR1 SGHTA and CDR2 FQGNSA. This CDR3 spans 17 amino acids. Trimming cost V 5 bases and J 4 bases; bases outside gene matches: 11. The CDR3 region has the DNA TGTGCCAGCAGCGAAAGGACAGGGGGTTCCGTAAATCAGCCCCAGCATTTT. Its protein product is CASSERTGGSVNQPQHF.

Ten or more counts support this clonotype. The chain couples TRBV6-5 to TRBJ1-1; 9 positions match TRBD1. The CDR3 extends over 14 amino acids. The V gene's germline CDR1 is MNHEY and CDR2 SVGAGI. V lost 5 bases, J lost 1 base, and 2 bases stayed unmatched. The CDR3 DNA reads TGTGCCAGCAGTCGGGGACAGGGGAACACTGAAGCTTTCTTT. Protein sequence: CASSRGQGNTEAFF.